This is a list of T cell receptor beta chains from one sample in a study of T cell responses to AZD1222 COVID-19 vaccine. The repertoire was sequenced with immunoSEQ multiplex PCR; TCRdb's copy has only in-frame clones and lacks some. The data contain about 160,000 clones, around nine tenths of them seen just once; the ten biggest clones take up 4% to 5.5%. The input for sequencing was peripheral blood, taken 28 days after the second AZD1222 dose. Every receptor here comes from an adult who received the AZD1222 COVID-19 vaccine. CDR3s include the opening cysteine and the closing phenylalanine or tryptophan.

j_gene: TRBJ1-6; v_gene: TRBV19; CDR3aa: CASSTRAQGSPLHF
j_gene: TRBJ1-2; v_gene: TRBV20-1; CDR3aa: CSARAGYGYTF
j_gene: TRBJ2-3; v_gene: TRBV6-5; CDR3aa: CASLSPGTDTQYF
j_gene: TRBJ2-2; v_gene: TRBV9; CDR3aa: CASSLYGFPNTGELFF
j_gene: TRBJ2-1; v_gene: TRBV4-1; CDR3aa: CASSQTGTSGAHEQFF
j_gene: TRBJ1-5; v_gene: TRBV6-4; CDR3aa: CASSLDRNQPQHF
j_gene: TRBJ1-2; v_gene: TRBV6-2/TRBV6-3; CDR3aa: CASSYLASGYTF
j_gene: TRBJ1-2; v_gene: TRBV30; CDR3aa: CAWSVEFYGYTF
j_gene: TRBJ2-5; v_gene: TRBV12-3/TRBV12-4; CDR3aa: CASSRDRGETQYF
j_gene: TRBJ1-2; v_gene: TRBV5-1; CDR3aa: CASSLADPRDGYTF
j_gene: TRBJ2-7; v_gene: TRBV3-1/TRBV3-2; CDR3aa: CASSQDGKGSSYEQYF
j_gene: TRBJ1-3; v_gene: TRBV7-9; CDR3aa: CASSFFEGGSGNTIYF
j_gene: TRBJ1-4; v_gene: TRBV2; CDR3aa: CASLSQGRYLTNEKLFF
j_gene: TRBJ1-4; v_gene: TRBV5-5; CDR3aa: CASSMGWDTEKLFF
j_gene: TRBJ2-1; v_gene: TRBV2; CDR3aa: CASTGNEQFF
j_gene: TRBJ2-6; v_gene: TRBV27; CDR3aa: CASSLKYLGSGANVLTF
j_gene: TRBJ2-1; v_gene: TRBV5-1; CDR3aa: CASSLEVSYNEQFF
j_gene: TRBJ2-7; v_gene: TRBV5-6; CDR3aa: CASSFYEIAGRIEQYF
j_gene: TRBJ2-2; v_gene: TRBV9; CDR3aa: CASSVARVENTGELFF
j_gene: TRBJ1-6; v_gene: TRBV27; CDR3aa: CASSLTPKAESPLHF
j_gene: TRBJ1-1; v_gene: TRBV4-2; CDR3aa: CASSQVDGTEAFF
j_gene: TRBJ1-4; v_gene: TRBV9; CDR3aa: CASSRQGNEKLFF
j_gene: TRBJ2-6; v_gene: TRBV19; CDR3aa: CASSASGANVLTF
j_gene: TRBJ2-5; v_gene: TRBV6-5; CDR3aa: CASRDPLRSTQYF
j_gene: TRBJ1-2; v_gene: TRBV15; CDR3aa: CATSTTGGGGYTF
j_gene: TRBJ1-2; v_gene: TRBV29-1; CDR3aa: CSVLGAGISYGYTF
j_gene: TRBJ1-2; v_gene: TRBV3-1/TRBV3-2; CDR3aa: CASSPDGSYGYTF
j_gene: TRBJ1-2; v_gene: TRBV19; CDR3aa: CASSWPSSGNYGYTF
j_gene: TRBJ2-3; v_gene: TRBV12-3/TRBV12-4; CDR3aa: CASRLHRDTQYF
j_gene: TRBJ1-5; v_gene: TRBV2; CDR3aa: CASSEIGRSPQHF
j_gene: TRBJ1-3; v_gene: TRBV5-5; CDR3aa: CASSLRVKAGNTIYF
j_gene: TRBJ1-1; v_gene: TRBV10-3; CDR3aa: CAITSGGLYTEAFF
j_gene: TRBJ1-2; v_gene: TRBV9; CDR3aa: CASSPLGYGYTF
j_gene: TRBJ1-2; v_gene: TRBV25-1; CDR3aa: CASGAGSGTGYGYTF
j_gene: TRBJ1-2; v_gene: TRBV25-1; CDR3aa: CASSPGQFYGYTF
j_gene: TRBJ1-2; v_gene: TRBV4-1; CDR3aa: CASSQDDSPLYGYTF
j_gene: TRBJ2-1; v_gene: TRBV5-1; CDR3aa: CASTLGRGEQFF
j_gene: TRBJ1-1; v_gene: TRBV6-1; CDR3aa: CASSEGAQTEAFF
j_gene: TRBJ1-2; v_gene: TRBV10-3; CDR3aa: CAISPLQPTGTDYGYTF
j_gene: TRBJ2-5; v_gene: TRBV4-3; CDR3aa: CASSSGVLPQETQYF
j_gene: TRBJ2-1; v_gene: TRBV4-2; CDR3aa: CASSQETGESNNEQFF
j_gene: TRBJ1-3; v_gene: TRBV9; CDR3aa: CASSVGWTGGSLVVGNTIYF
j_gene: TRBJ1-3; v_gene: TRBV13; CDR3aa: CASRSVASGNTIYF
j_gene: TRBJ1-5; v_gene: TRBV4-1; CDR3aa: CASSPPEAGGQPQHF
j_gene: TRBJ1-1; v_gene: TRBV7-2; CDR3aa: CASSEQGRTEAFF
j_gene: TRBJ2-5; v_gene: TRBV6-6; CDR3aa: CASSWRGGAGEETQYF
j_gene: TRBJ1-1; v_gene: TRBV30; CDR3aa: CAWGKSGREAFF
j_gene: TRBJ1-2; v_gene: TRBV6-2/TRBV6-3; CDR3aa: CASSFPQANYGYTF
j_gene: TRBJ1-6; v_gene: TRBV3-1/TRBV3-2; CDR3aa: CASSQGRVGSSPLHF
j_gene: TRBJ2-5; v_gene: TRBV24-1; CDR3aa: CATSDSGQGQETQYF
j_gene: TRBJ2-7; v_gene: TRBV7-6; CDR3aa: CASSLGTGTRSYEQYF